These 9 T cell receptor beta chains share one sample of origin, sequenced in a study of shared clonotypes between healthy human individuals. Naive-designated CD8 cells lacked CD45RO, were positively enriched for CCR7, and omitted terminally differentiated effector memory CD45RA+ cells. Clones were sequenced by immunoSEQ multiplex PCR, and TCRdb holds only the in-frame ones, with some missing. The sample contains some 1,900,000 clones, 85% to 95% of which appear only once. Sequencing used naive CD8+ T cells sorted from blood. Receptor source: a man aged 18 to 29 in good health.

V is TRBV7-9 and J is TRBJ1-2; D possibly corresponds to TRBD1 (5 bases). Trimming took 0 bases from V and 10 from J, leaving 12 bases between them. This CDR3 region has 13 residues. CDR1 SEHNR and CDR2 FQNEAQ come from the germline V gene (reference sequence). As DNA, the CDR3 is TGTGCCAGCAGCTTAGCGGTGGCAGGGACCTACACCTTC. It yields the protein CASSLAVAGTYTF.

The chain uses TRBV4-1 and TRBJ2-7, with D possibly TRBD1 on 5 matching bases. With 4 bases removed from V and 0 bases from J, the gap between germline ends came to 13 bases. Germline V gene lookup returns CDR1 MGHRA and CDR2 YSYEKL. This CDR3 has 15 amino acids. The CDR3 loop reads CASSLSETVSYEQYF. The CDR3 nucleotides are TGCGCCAGCAGCCTCTCTGAGACAGTCTCCTACGAGCAGTACTTC.

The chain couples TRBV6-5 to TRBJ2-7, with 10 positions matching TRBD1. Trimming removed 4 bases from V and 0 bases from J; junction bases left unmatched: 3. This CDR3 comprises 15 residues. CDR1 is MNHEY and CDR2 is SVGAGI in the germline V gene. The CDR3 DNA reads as TGTGCCAGCAGTTGGGGACAGGGGTCCTCCTACGAGCAGTACTTC. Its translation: CASSWGQGSSYEQYF.

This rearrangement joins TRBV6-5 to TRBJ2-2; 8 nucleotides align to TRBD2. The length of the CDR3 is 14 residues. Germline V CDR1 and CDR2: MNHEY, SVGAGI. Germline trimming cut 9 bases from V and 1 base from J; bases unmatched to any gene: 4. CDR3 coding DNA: TGTGCCAGTGCGGGGGGCCTGAACACCGGGGAGCTGTTTTTT. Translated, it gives CASAGGLNTGELFF.

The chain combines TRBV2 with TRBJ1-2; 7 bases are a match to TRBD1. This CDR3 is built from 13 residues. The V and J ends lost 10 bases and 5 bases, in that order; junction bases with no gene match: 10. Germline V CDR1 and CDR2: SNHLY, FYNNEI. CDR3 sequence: CATNQGEEYGYTF. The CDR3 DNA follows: TGTGCCACTAACCAGGGGGAAGAGTATGGCTACACCTTC. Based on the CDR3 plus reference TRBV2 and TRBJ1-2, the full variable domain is EPEVTQTPSHQVTQMGQEVILRCVPISNHLYFYWYRQILGQKVEFLVSFYNNEISEKSEIFDDQFSVERPDGSNFTLKIRSTKLEDSAMYFCATNQGEEYGYTFGSGTRLTVV.

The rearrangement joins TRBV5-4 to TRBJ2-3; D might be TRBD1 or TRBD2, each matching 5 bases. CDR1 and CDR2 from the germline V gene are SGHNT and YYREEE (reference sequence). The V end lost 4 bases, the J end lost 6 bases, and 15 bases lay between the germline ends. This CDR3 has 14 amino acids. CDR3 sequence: CASSDGTSRDTQYF. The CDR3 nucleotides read TGTGCCAGCAGCGATGGGACCTCACGCGATACGCAGTATTTT. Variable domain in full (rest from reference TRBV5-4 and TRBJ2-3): ETGVTQSPTHLIKTRGQQVTLRCSSQSGHNTVSWYQQALGQGPQFIFQYYREEENGRGNFPPRFSGLQFPNYSSELNVNALELDDSALYLCASSDGTSRDTQYFGPGTRLTVL.

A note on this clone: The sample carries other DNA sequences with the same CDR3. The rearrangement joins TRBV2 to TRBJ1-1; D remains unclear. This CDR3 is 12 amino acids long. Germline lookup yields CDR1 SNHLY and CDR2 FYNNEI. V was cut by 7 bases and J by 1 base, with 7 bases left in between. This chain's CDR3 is CASTRQNTEAFF. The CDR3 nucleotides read TGTGCCAGCACCCGACAGAACACTGAAGCTTTCTTT.

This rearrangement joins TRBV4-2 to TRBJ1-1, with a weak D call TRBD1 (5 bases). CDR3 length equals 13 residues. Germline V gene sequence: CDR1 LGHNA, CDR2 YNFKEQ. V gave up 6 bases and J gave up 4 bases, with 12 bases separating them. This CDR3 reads CASSPGLSTEAFF. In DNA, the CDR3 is TGTGCCAGCAGTCCAGGGCTGTCCACTGAAGCTTTCTTT.

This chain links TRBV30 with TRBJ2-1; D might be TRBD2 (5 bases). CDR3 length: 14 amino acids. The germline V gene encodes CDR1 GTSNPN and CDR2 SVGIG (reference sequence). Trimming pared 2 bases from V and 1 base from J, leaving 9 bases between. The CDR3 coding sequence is TGTGCCTGGAGTCTTGGAGGTTCCTACAATGAGCAGTTCTTC. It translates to CAWSLGGSYNEQFF.